This T cell receptor (beta chain) appears in the sequencing data of a study of cytomegalovirus exposure and HLA in healthy donors. Notes on the study in general: Overall, approximately 150 TCR beta chains were annotated as cytomegalovirus-associated.

60 Vbeta and 13 Jbeta primers were used in PCR. Generated by immunoSEQ multiplex PCR, the TCRdb table keeps only in-frame clones and is missing some. The sample has about 52,000 clones, roughly 60% seen once. Comment on this clone: Its antigen is still unknown.

Source material: PBMCs. This receptor was identified in a human donor in good health.

The CDR3 reads CASSSTSSETQYF. In DNA, the CDR3 is TGTGCCAGCAGCTCGACTAGTTCTGAGACCCAGTACTTC. The chain combines TRBV7-3 with TRBJ2-5; D perhaps matches TRBD2 (6 bases). The CDR3 has 13 amino acids. Germline CDR1 reads SGHTA; CDR2 reads FQGTGA. V was clipped by 4 bases and J by 5 bases, with 11 bases between them.